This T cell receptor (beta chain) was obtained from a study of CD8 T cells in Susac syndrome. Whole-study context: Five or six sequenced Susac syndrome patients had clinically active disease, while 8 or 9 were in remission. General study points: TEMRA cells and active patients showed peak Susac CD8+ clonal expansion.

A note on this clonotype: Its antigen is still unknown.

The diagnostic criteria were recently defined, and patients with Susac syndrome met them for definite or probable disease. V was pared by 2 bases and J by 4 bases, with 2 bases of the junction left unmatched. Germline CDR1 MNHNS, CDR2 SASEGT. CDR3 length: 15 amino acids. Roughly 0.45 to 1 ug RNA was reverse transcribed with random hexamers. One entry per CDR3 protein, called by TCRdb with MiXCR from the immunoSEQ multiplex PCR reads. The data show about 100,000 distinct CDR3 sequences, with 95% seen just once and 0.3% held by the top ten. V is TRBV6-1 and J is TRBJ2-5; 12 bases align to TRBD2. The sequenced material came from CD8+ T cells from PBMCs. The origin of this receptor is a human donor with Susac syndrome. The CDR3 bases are TGTGCCAGCAGTGAACTAGCGGGGGGGCCAGAGACCCAGTACTTC. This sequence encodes CASSELAGGPETQYF.